Following are 32 T cell receptor beta chains from one sample sequenced in a study of cytomegalovirus exposure and HLA in healthy donors. Vbeta (60) and Jbeta (13) primers were used in the PCR. Generated by immunoSEQ multiplex PCR, the TCRdb table keeps only in-frame clones and is missing some. The table records about 160,000 clones, around 88% of them present only once. The source material was PBMCs. The source of these receptors is a woman aged 30 to 39 in good health and CMV-seronegative.

CDR3 DNA: TGTGCCAGCAGCCTCCCGGGTGGCGGGGCCAACGTCCTGACTTTC. Protein: CASSLPGGGANVLTF. The gene calls are TRBV5-4 and TRBJ2-6; D gene unclear. The ends were cut back, 4 bases at V and 4 bases at J, with 12 bases in the middle. From germline, CDR1 is SGHNT and CDR2 YYREEE (reference sequence). This CDR3 contains 15 residues. The variable domain in full, with the rest retrieved from reference TRBV5-4 and TRBJ2-6, is ETGVTQSPTHLIKTRGQQVTLRCSSQSGHNTVSWYQQALGQGPQFIFQYYREEENGRGNFPPRFSGLQFPNYSSELNVNALELDDSALYLCASSLPGGGANVLTFGAGSRLTVL.

The table lists this clone with a few counts. V and J are TRBV10-1 and TRBJ1-3; D remains unclear. The ends were cut back, 5 bases at V and 1 base at J, with 3 bases in the middle. The CDR3 has 12 amino acids. Germline V gives CDR1 WNHNN, CDR2 SYGVQD (reference sequence). The CDR3 bases are TGCGCCAGCAGTTTATCTGGAAACACCATATATTTT. Translation gives CASSLSGNTIYF.

Comment on this clone: Because it lacks the conserved phenylalanine or tryptophan at the end, this CDR3 is likely a read error. The DNA is left out, because the CDR3 cannot be placed on it with certainty; the CDR3 is given as TCRdb lists it. This rearrangement joins TRBV7-8 to TRBJ1-2; the table's D call, TRBD1, has no DNA check behind it. The V gene's germline CDR1 is SGHVS and CDR2 FQNEAQ. The CDR3 spans 11 amino acids, including both terminal residues. The CDR3 protein is CASSLVRGEGV.

Note on this clone: Other DNA sequences within the sample encode an identical CDR3. DNA of the CDR3: TGTGCCAGCAGCTTAACAGGGGTTCAAGAGACCCAGTACTTC. It translates to CASSLTGVQETQYF. The chain recombines TRBV7-9 with TRBJ2-5, with 7 bases that match TRBD1. After removal of 2 bases from V and 2 bases from J, the junction contained 2 bases not matched to a gene. The CDR3 contains 14 residues. Germline V gene data show CDR1 as SEHNR and CDR2 as FQNEAQ (reference sequence).

The chain uses TRBV7-9 and TRBJ1-4; TRBD1 matches at 9 bases. The CDR3 covers 15 residues. The germline V gene encodes CDR1 SEHNR and CDR2 FQNEAQ (reference sequence). V was pared by 4 bases and J by 5 bases, with 5 bases of the junction left unmatched. The CDR3 region has the DNA TGTGCCAGCAGCTCAGGGGGGACAGGGAATGAAAAACTGTTTTTT. Protein product: CASSSGGTGNEKLFF.

The genes are TRBV27 and TRBJ1-1, with no clear D. The V gene's germline CDR1 is MNHEY and CDR2 SMNVEV (reference sequence). This CDR3 is 12 amino acids long. V was cut by 2 bases and J by 8 bases, with 9 bases left in between. Written as DNA, the CDR3 is TGTGCCAGCAGTTTAGGGCCAGGCGAAGCTTTCTTT. Protein: CASSLGPGEAFF.

This clone came up once. The rearrangement links TRBV6-6 to TRBJ2-3; 7 bases fit TRBD1. The J segment lost 4 bases and the V segment lost 6 bases, leaving 4 bases of the junction unmatched. The CDR3 runs 13 residues. CDR1 is MNHNY, CDR2 SVGAGI, per germline (reference sequence). The DNA for the CDR3 is TGTGCCAGCAGCGTCACAGGGGCAGATACGCAGTATTTT. Protein product: CASSVTGADTQYF.

The CDR3 nucleotides read TGTGCCAGTTCAAGCGGGGTACAGTTCTTC. It encodes CASSSGVQFF. The chain joins TRBV19 to TRBJ2-1; 7 bases fit TRBD2. The J segment lost 13 bases and the V segment lost 8 bases, leaving 5 bases of the junction unmatched. Looked up from germline, CDR1 is LNHDA and CDR2 is SQIVND (reference sequence). The CDR3 has 10 residues.

The V gene is TRBV27, the J gene TRBJ1-1; possibly TRBD1 for D (6 bases). Deletions cut 3 bases from V and 1 base from J, with 12 bases between. Germline V gives CDR1 MNHEY, CDR2 SMNVEV (reference sequence). This CDR3 has 15 amino acids. Written as DNA, the CDR3 is TGTGCCAGCAGTTTCAAGGGGGTGGGGAACACTGAAGCTTTCTTT. It specifies CASSFKGVGNTEAFF.

The rearrangement uses TRBV6-5 and TRBJ2-5; a possible D gene is TRBD2 (5 bases). The better agreement between TRBJ2-7 and the DNA end casts doubt on the J call. The CDR3 sequence is 13 residues long. Germline values: CDR1 MNHEY, CDR2 SVGAGI. The CDR3 DNA reads TGTGCCAGCAGTATACTAGGTTCCTACGAGCAGTACTTC. This codes for CASSILGSYEQYF.

This sequence joins TRBV27 and TRBJ2-7, with TRBD2 as a possible D gene (6 bases). V lost 2 bases to trimming and J lost 0 bases, with 14 bases between them. The germline V gene encodes CDR1 MNHEY and CDR2 SMNVEV (reference sequence). The CDR3 spans 16 residues. This CDR3 is CASSLLGTASSYEQYF. CDR3 coding DNA: TGTGCCAGCAGTTTACTCGGGACTGCGAGCTCCTACGAGCAGTACTTC.

This rearrangement joins TRBV18 to TRBJ1-5; possible D gene TRBD1, 5 bases. Trimming left V 4 bases short and J 7 bases short, with 14 bases between. CDR1 KGHSH and CDR2 LQKENI come from the germline V gene. This CDR3 contains 14 residues. CDR3 residues: CASSLSGSGQPQHF. CDR3 nucleotides: TGTGCCAGCTCACTCTCCGGGTCAGGGCAGCCCCAGCATTTT.

The genes are TRBV2 and TRBJ2-2; perhaps TRBD1 as D (5 bases). Trimming left V 0 bases short and J 4 bases short, with 12 bases between. CDR1 is SNHLY, CDR2 FYNNEI, per germline. CDR3 length equals 16 residues. CDR3 nucleotides: TGTGCCAGCAGTGAAGCGTGGCAGGGTCCCACCGGGGAGCTGTTTTTT. This gives the protein CASSEAWQGPTGELFF. Filled out from reference TRBV2 and TRBJ2-2, the complete variable domain reads EPEVTQTPSHQVTQMGQEVILRCVPISNHLYFYWYRQILGQKVEFLVSFYNNEISEKSEIFDDQFSVERPDGSNFTLKIRSTKLEDSAMYFCASSEAWQGPTGELFFGEGSRLTVL.

This chain connects TRBV9 to TRBJ1-1, with D perhaps matching TRBD1 (5 bases). Deletions cut 0 bases from V and 6 bases from J, with 9 bases between. This CDR3 spans 13 amino acids. Per the germline V gene, CDR1 is SGDLS and CDR2 is YYNGEE. CDR3 residues: CASSVVGRAEAFF. The DNA for the CDR3 is TGTGCCAGCAGCGTAGTGGGCAGGGCTGAAGCTTTCTTT.

The V call is TRBV4-2, the J call TRBJ2-2, with 7 nucleotides matching TRBD2. This CDR3 spans 17 amino acids. Trimming at V came to 0 bases and at J to 5 bases, leaving 9 bases not matched to a gene. The germline V gene encodes CDR1 LGHNA and CDR2 YNFKEQ. CDR3 amino acids: CASSQEGLSSGTGELFF. The CDR3 DNA follows: TGTGCCAGCAGCCAAGAAGGCCTCTCTAGCGGAACCGGGGAGCTGTTTTTT.

CDR3 region: CSAIGHLQGNTEAFF. CDR3 sequence (DNA): TGCAGCGCCATAGGACATCTACAGGGGAACACTGAAGCTTTCTTT. The chain has TRBV29-1 and TRBJ1-1, with a possible D match to TRBD1 (6 bases). CDR1 is SQVTM, CDR2 ANQGSEA, per germline. Trimming took off 7 bases at V and 1 base at J, with 19 bases between the two ends. The CDR3 sequence is 15 residues long.

The rearrangement uses TRBV5-1 and TRBJ2-2, with 9 nucleotides matching TRBD1. Per the germline V gene, CDR1 is SGHRS and CDR2 is YFSETQ. Trimming at V came to 4 bases and at J to 3 bases, leaving 7 bases not matched to a gene. The CDR3 contains 16 residues. In nucleotides, the CDR3 is TGCGCCAGCAGCCCGGAACAGGGGGCGCACACCGGGGAGCTGTTTTTT. Its translation is CASSPEQGAHTGELFF.

The J gene is TRBJ2-7, the V gene TRBV10-1; D perhaps matches TRBD2 (5 bases). This CDR3 has 16 amino acids. Looked up from germline, CDR1 is WNHNN and CDR2 is SYGVQD (reference sequence). V lost 0 bases, J lost 7 bases, and 19 bases lay in between. The CDR3 DNA reads as TGCGCCAGCAGTGAGTCGACCCTTAGAAGCGAGGGAGAGCAGTACTTC. Protein: CASSESTLRSEGEQYF.

This chain joins TRBV29-1 and TRBJ1-1; weak D call: TRBD1 (5 bases). The CDR3 is 10 amino acids. Trimming took off 2 bases at V and 10 bases at J, with 8 bases between the two ends. Germline V gene sequence: CDR1 SQVTM, CDR2 ANQGSEA. For the CDR3, the DNA is TGCAGCGTTGAACAGGGAAGAGCTTTCTTT. It encodes CSVEQGRAFF. Complete variable domain (other parts from reference TRBV29-1 and TRBJ1-1): SAVISQKPSRDICQRGTSLTIQCQVDSQVTMMFWYRQQPGQSLTLIATANQGSEATYESGFVIDKFPISRPNLTFSTLTVSNMSPEDSSIYLCSVEQGRAFFGQGTRLTVV.

V and J are TRBV28 and TRBJ2-7; possibly TRBD1 for D (6 bases). Germline lookup yields CDR1 MDHEN and CDR2 SYDVKM. V was trimmed by 4 bases and J by 2 bases, leaving 27 bases between them. CDR3 length equals 19 residues. CDR3 bases: TGTGCCAGCAGTTCTACTCACCCCCGTAACAGGGTCCTCCCCTACGAGCAGTACTTC. Translating gives CASSSTHPRNRVLPYEQYF.

This chain connects TRBV14 to TRBJ1-3; D gene uncertain. Germline CDR1 reads SGHDN; CDR2 reads FVKESK. The CDR3 consists of 15 residues. Trimming took 1 base from V and 9 from J, leaving 16 bases between them. The chain's CDR3 is CASSQGARSGGTIYF. The DNA of the CDR3 is TGTGCCAGCAGCCAAGGGGCGCGATCCGGAGGCACCATATATTTT.

This chain connects TRBV2 to TRBJ2-1; D call uncertain. The ends were cut back, 4 bases at V and 3 bases at J, with 7 bases in the middle. The length of the CDR3 is 13 residues. Germline lookup yields CDR1 SNHLY and CDR2 FYNNEI. In DNA form, the CDR3 reads TGTGCCAGCAGTGTTGTCAGCTACAATGAGCAGTTCTTC. Protein: CASSVVSYNEQFF.

The V and J genes are TRBV2 and TRBJ2-7; TRBD1 agrees at 7 bases. Trimming removed 6 bases from V and 4 bases from J; junction bases left unmatched: 12. This CDR3 contains 15 residues. CDR1 and CDR2 from the germline V gene are SNHLY and FYNNEI. The CDR3 protein is CASRGPDRVSYEQYF. CDR3 sequence (DNA): TGTGCCAGCAGGGGCCCCGACAGGGTATCGTACGAGCAGTACTTC. The entire variable domain, with the rest obtained from reference TRBV2 and TRBJ2-7, is as follows: EPEVTQTPSHQVTQMGQEVILRCVPISNHLYFYWYRQILGQKVEFLVSFYNNEISEKSEIFDDQFSVERPDGSNFTLKIRSTKLEDSAMYFCASRGPDRVSYEQYFGPGTRLTVT.

The V call is TRBV6-5, the J call TRBJ1-4; 7 bases map to TRBD1. CDR1 is MNHEY and CDR2 is SVGAGI in the germline V gene. The length of the CDR3 is 15 residues. The ends lost 5 bases at V and 8 bases at J; junction bases unmatched: 11. The CDR3 region has the DNA TGTGCCAGCAGTAACCCGACAGGGTATAACGAAAAACTGTTTTTT. Protein: CASSNPTGYNEKLFF.

The V and J genes are TRBV5-1 and TRBJ2-5; D might be TRBD2 (7 bases). Germline V gives CDR1 SGHRS, CDR2 YFSETQ. The CDR3 runs 13 residues. V gave up 5 bases and J gave up 4 bases, with 12 bases separating them. This CDR3 is CASRGGGGETQYF. In DNA, the CDR3 is TGCGCCAGCAGGGGAGGGGGAGGAGAGACCCAGTACTTC.

The chain has TRBV9 and TRBJ1-2; 7 nucleotides align to TRBD1. Germline V lookup: CDR1 SGDLS, CDR2 YYNGEE. Trimming at V came to 0 bases and at J to 0 bases, leaving 2 bases not matched to a gene. The CDR3 is 15 residues long. The CDR3 is CASSVGDRSNYGYTF. CDR3 coding DNA: TGTGCCAGCAGCGTAGGGGACAGATCTAACTATGGCTACACCTTC.

The rearrangement uses TRBV19 and TRBJ1-5, with no clear D. Trimming cost V 1 base and J 0 bases, with 10 bases left between them. The CDR3 loop spans 16 amino acids. CDR1 is LNHDA, CDR2 SQIVND, per germline (reference sequence). CDR3 nucleotides: TGTGCCAGTAGTATAGCGAACGGTATTAGCAATCAGCCCCAGCATTTT. As protein: CASSIANGISNQPQHF.

This clone was recorded only once. This chain joins TRBV5-5 and TRBJ1-5, with D perhaps TRBD1 (6 bases). The CDR3 length is 14 residues. Germline V gives CDR1 SGHKS, CDR2 YYEKEE (reference sequence). Deletions cut 0 bases from V and 7 bases from J, with 11 bases between. The CDR3 loop reads CASSLVAGTQPQHF. In DNA, the CDR3 is TGTGCCAGCAGCTTGGTGGCAGGGACACAGCCCCAGCATTTT.

The chain has TRBV2 and TRBJ2-7, with 13 bases that match TRBD2. Germline-derived CDR1 and CDR2 are SNHLY and FYNNEI. V trimming: 5 bases; J trimming: 3 bases; junction bases outside the gene matches: 1. The CDR3 spans 14 residues. CDR3 coding DNA: TGTGCCAGCAGTCGACTAGCGGGAGGCTACGAGCAGTACTTC. Translating gives CASSRLAGGYEQYF. The full variable domain, in which reference TRBV2 and TRBJ2-7 provide the parts outside the CDR3, is EPEVTQTPSHQVTQMGQEVILRCVPISNHLYFYWYRQILGQKVEFLVSFYNNEISEKSEIFDDQFSVERPDGSNFTLKIRSTKLEDSAMYFCASSRLAGGYEQYFGPGTRLTVT.

This clone was observed a handful of times. This rearrangement joins TRBV5-1 to TRBJ1-3; 7 bases match TRBD1. The CDR3 consists of 15 residues. Germline V CDR1 and CDR2: SGHRS, YFSETQ. V dropped 0 bases and J dropped 4; count of bases not matched to a gene: 4. The CDR3 here is CASSLDSGGGNTIYF. CDR3 DNA: TGCGCCAGCAGCTTGGATTCAGGGGGGGGAAACACCATATATTTT.

The rearrangement joins TRBV7-2 to TRBJ2-3, with TRBD2 matching over 10 bases. This CDR3 comprises 16 residues. Germline V gene data show CDR1 as SGHTA and CDR2 as FQGNSA. V lost 6 bases and J lost 3; bases outside the gene matches: 9. The CDR3 loop is CASRRGASGSTDTQYF. CDR3 DNA: TGTGCCAGCAGGAGAGGGGCTAGCGGGAGTACAGATACGCAGTATTTT.

This sequence joins TRBV9 and TRBJ2-7; a weak D match, TRBD2 (6 bases). Trimming took 4 bases from V and 0 from J, leaving 20 bases between them. In germline, CDR1 is SGDLS, CDR2 YYNGEE. The CDR3 sequence is 17 residues long. The CDR3 region has the DNA TGTGCCAGCAGCCCAGCTGGGGGGAACCTCCTCTCCTACGAGCAGTACTTC. Amino acids: CASSPAGGNLLSYEQYF.